What follows are 4 T cell receptor beta chains derived from one specimen sequenced in a study of T-cell memory formation after mild COVID-19. One entry per CDR3 protein, called by TCRdb with MiXCR from the 5' RACE reads. Of about 560,000 distinct CDR3 sequences listed, about a fifth are singletons. Sequencing was carried out using PBMCs or a T cell subset sorted from them (not recorded which). Source of these receptors: an adult woman who had mild COVID-19 (a few samples of this study predate the infection). Cell type and time point are not known.

This clonotype was picked up a small number of times. V gene TRBV5-1 combines with J gene TRBJ1-2, with TRBD1 matching 7 bases. The CDR3 runs to 15 residues. The germline V gene encodes CDR1 SGHRS and CDR2 YFSETQ. Trimming took 0 bases from V and 4 from J; bases not matched to a gene: 6. CDR3 sequence (DNA): TGCGCCAGCAGCTTGGCCCCAGGGGGTGTCTATGGCTACACCTTC. Amino acid sequence: CASSLAPGGVYGYTF. The whole variable domain, remainder taken from reference TRBV5-1 and TRBJ1-2, is KAGVTQTPRYLIKTRGQQVTLSCSPISGHRSVSWYQQTPGQGLQFLFEYFSETQRNKGNFPGRFSGRQFSNSRSEMNVSTLELGDSALYLCASSLAPGGVYGYTFGSGTRLTVV.

This clonotype was seen a few times. In DNA, the CDR3 is TGTGCCACCAGCACGCGTTCTCCTCTGTTCGCTGAAGCTTTCTTT. This sequence encodes CATSTRSPLFAEAFF. The chain couples TRBV15 to TRBJ1-1, with D uncertain. The CDR3 runs 15 residues. Germline lookup yields CDR1 LNHNV and CDR2 YYDKDF (reference sequence). V was trimmed by 4 bases and J by 6 bases, leaving 18 bases between them.

The chain couples TRBV24-1 to TRBJ2-2; the D is unclear. Germline lookup yields CDR1 KGHDR and CDR2 SFDVKD. The CDR3 sequence is 14 residues long. V was clipped by 0 bases and J by 6 bases, with 7 bases between them. As DNA, the CDR3 is TGTGCCACCAGTGATTTGCTCGCGCCCGGGGAGCTGTTTTTT. Protein sequence: CATSDLLAPGELFF.

The gene calls are TRBV12-3 or TRBV12-4 and TRBJ1-3; D gene unclear. The V end was cut by 5 bases, the J end by 1 base, with 9 bases between. The length of the CDR3 is 14 residues. CDR3 sequence (DNA): TGTGCCAGCAGTGCTCGTGGTTCTGGAAACACCATATATTTT. Amino acids: CASSARGSGNTIYF.